The rows below give T cell receptor beta chains drawn from one sample of a study of T cell responses to AZD1222 COVID-19 vaccine. TCRdb's table, derived via immunoSEQ multiplex PCR, lists solely in-frame clones and lacks some. The table has 100,000 to 150,000 clones, about 93% seen once. The sequencing used peripheral blood, collected on day 0 of AZD1222 vaccination. Every receptor here comes from an adult in good health. Both conserved end residues are part of each CDR3. The D gene is left open where the match is weak. The size field is filled for only some rows; it gives once, few, many or a size class.

.,TRBD1,TRBV5-4,TRBJ2-7,CASSLNRQGGSYEQYF,TGTGCCAGCAGCCTAAACCGACAGGGGGGGTCCTACGAGCAGTACTTC
.,.,TRBV18,TRBJ1-3,CASSPPVGSGNTIYF,TGTGCCAGCTCACCACCGGTGGGAAGTGGAAACACCATATATTTT
.,TRBD1,TRBV6-6,TRBJ1-1,CASMGTANTEAFF,TGTGCCAGCATGGGGACAGCGAACACTGAAGCTTTCTTT
.,.,TRBV9,TRBJ2-2,CASSVETRTGELFF,TGTGCCAGCAGCGTAGAGACCCGGACCGGGGAGCTGTTTTTT
.,.,TRBV28,TRBJ1-1,CASRGTEAFF,TGTGCCAGCAGGGGCACTGAAGCTTTCTTT
.,.,TRBV15,TRBJ1-1,CATSRGGRRTEAFF,TGTGCCACCAGCAGAGGGGGACGGCGCACTGAAGCTTTCTTT
.,.,TRBV25-1,TRBJ1-1,CASSEWEVTEAFF,TGTGCCAGCAGTGAATGGGAGGTCACTGAAGCTTTCTTT
.,.,TRBV28,TRBJ2-7,CASSSFGTGYEQYF,TGTGCCAGCAGTTCGTTTGGGACTGGCTACGAGCAGTACTTC
.,TRBD1,TRBV15,TRBJ1-4,CATSRDRAGEKLFF,TGTGCCACCAGCAGGGACAGGGCAGGGGAAAAACTGTTTTTT
.,.,TRBV27,TRBJ1-1,CASSAGGTEAFF,TGTGCCAGCAGTGCCGGCGGGACTGAAGCTTTCTTT
.,.,TRBV3-1/TRBV3-2,TRBJ1-1,CASQWQGNTEAFF,TGTGCCTCGCAATGGCAAGGGAACACTGAAGCTTTCTTT
.,.,TRBV5-1,TRBJ1-1,CASSLALDRRGQEAFF,TGCGCCAGCAGCTTGGCACTGGACAGACGGGGGCAGGAAGCTTTCTTT
.,.,TRBV12-5,TRBJ1-2,CASGLVVLGASYGYTF,TGTGCTAGTGGTTTGGTAGTCCTCGGGGCTAGCTATGGCTACACCTTC
.,.,TRBV5-5,TRBJ2-1,CASSPSTSYNEQFF,TGTGCCAGCAGTCCTAGTACCTCCTACAATGAGCAGTTCTTC
.,.,TRBV2,TRBJ1-2,CASYRALGYGYTF,TGTGCCAGCTACAGGGCCCTAGGCTATGGCTACACCTTC
.,.,TRBV28,TRBJ1-2,CASRGFGYGYTF,TGTGCCAGCAGGGGTTTTGGGTATGGCTACACCTTC
.,TRBD2,TRBV2,TRBJ2-2,CASSRLSGANTGELFF,TGTGCCAGCAGTCGACTTAGCGGGGCGAACACCGGGGAGCTGTTTTTT
.,.,TRBV7-6,TRBJ1-3,CASSLGESSGNTIYF,TGTGCCAGCAGCTTAGGGGAAAGCTCTGGAAACACCATATATTTT
.,TRBD1,TRBV11-2,TRBJ1-5,CASSLVSTGGNQPQHF,TGTGCCAGCAGCTTAGTTTCAACAGGGGGTAATCAGCCCCAGCATTTT
.,.,TRBV28,TRBJ1-2,CASSPRIVSYGYTF,TGTGCCAGCAGTCCCCGAATCGTTAGCTATGGCTACACCTTC
.,.,TRBV2,TRBJ2-1,CASRSGPLYNEQFF,TGTGCCAGCAGGTCAGGACCACTCTACAATGAGCAGTTCTTC
.,.,TRBV3-1/TRBV3-2,TRBJ2-1,CASSPEGPRGQFF,TGTGCCAGCAGCCCAGAGGGCCCGCGCGGGCAGTTCTTC
.,TRBD1,TRBV29-1,TRBJ1-1,CSVNQIDRGKGAFF,TGCAGCGTAAACCAAATCGACAGGGGTAAGGGGGCTTTCTTT
.,.,TRBV7-3,TRBJ2-7,CASSPLGGRYDEQYF,TGTGCCAGCAGCCCCCTGGGCGGGCGGTACGACGAGCAGTACTTC
.,TRBD2,TRBV29-1,TRBJ2-1,CIPGGSPYNEQFF,TGCATCCCGGGGGGGTCTCCTTACAATGAGCAGTTCTTC
.,.,TRBV3-1/TRBV3-2,TRBJ2-2,CASSQGGARTGELFF,TGTGCCAGCAGCCAAGGGGGGGCTAGGACCGGGGAGCTGTTTTTT
.,.,TRBV30,TRBJ2-7,CAWSTTKLYEQYF,TGTGCCTGGAGCACGACTAAACTCTACGAGCAGTACTTC
.,TRBD2,TRBV6-2/TRBV6-3,TRBJ2-7,CASSLAGAYEQYF,TGTGCCAGCAGTCTAGCGGGAGCCTACGAGCAGTACTTC
.,.,TRBV6-2/TRBV6-3,TRBJ2-1,CASSRVKGRNEQFF,TGTGCCAGCAGCCGCGTCAAAGGTCGCAATGAGCAGTTCTTC
.,.,TRBV5-4,TRBJ1-1,CASSSRGGDTEAFF,TGTGCCAGCAGCTCCAGGGGAGGCGACACTGAAGCTTTCTTT
.,.,TRBV9,TRBJ2-1,CASSVHGTGEGRNEQFF,TGTGCCAGCAGCGTACATGGTACAGGGGAGGGACGGAATGAGCAGTTCTTC
.,.,TRBV18,TRBJ2-7,CASSPATYEQYF,TGTGCCAGCTCACCGGCGACCTACGAGCAGTACTTC
.,.,TRBV5-5,TRBJ2-7,CASSYSYEQYF,TGTGCCAGCAGCTATTCTTACGAGCAGTACTTC
.,.,TRBV4-3,TRBJ1-2,CASSQGPNDGYGYTF,TGCGCCAGCAGCCAGGGCCCCAACGACGGCTATGGCTACACCTTC
.,TRBD2,TRBV7-2,TRBJ2-7,CASNLGASGAYEQYF,TGTGCCAGCAACCTGGGGGCTAGCGGGGCCTACGAGCAGTACTTC
.,TRBD1,TRBV29-1,TRBJ1-6,CSVLTGGDGSPLHF,TGCAGCGTCCTGACAGGGGGAGATGGTTCACCCCTCCACTTT
.,TRBD1,TRBV28,TRBJ1-2,CASTDREHGYTF,TGTGCCAGCACGGACAGGGAACATGGCTACACCTTC
.,TRBD2,TRBV19,TRBJ2-1,CASSIDPPGLAAYNEQFF,TGTGCCAGTAGTATAGATCCTCCGGGACTAGCGGCCTACAATGAGCAGTTCTTC
.,.,TRBV4-2,TRBJ2-7,CASSQLLRTATYEQYF,TGTGCCAGCAGCCAACTGCTCCGGACAGCTACCTACGAGCAGTACTTC
.,.,TRBV5-1,TRBJ2-5,CASSRSREETQYF,TGCGCCAGCAGCCGCAGTAGAGAAGAGACCCAGTACTTC
.,.,TRBV12-3/TRBV12-4,TRBJ2-1,CASSLDKVEQFF,TGTGCCAGCAGCTTAGACAAAGTAGAGCAGTTCTTC
.,TRBD1,TRBV10-3,TRBJ2-5,CAVRGGTGPKETQYF,TGTGCCGTACGAGGGGGCACCGGACCCAAAGAGACCCAGTACTTC
.,.,TRBV9,TRBJ2-1,CASSASREGRYNEQFF,TGTGCCAGCAGCGCCTCGCGAGAGGGACGTTACAATGAGCAGTTCTTC
.,TRBD1,TRBV27,TRBJ1-4,CASSLTRDRGNEKLFF,TGTGCCAGCAGTTTAACCCGGGACAGGGGTAATGAAAAACTGTTTTTT
.,.,TRBV10-3,TRBJ2-5,CAISPLGTGAGETQYF,TGTGCCATCAGCCCCCTGGGAACGGGAGCAGGGGAGACCCAGTACTTC
.,.,TRBV5-6,TRBJ2-5,CASSDGIQETQYF,TGTGCCAGCAGCGACGGGATACAAGAGACCCAGTACTTC
.,.,TRBV19,TRBJ1-1,CASTTITGRTEAFF,TGTGCCAGCACAACTATCACAGGGCGGACTGAAGCTTTCTTT
.,TRBD1,TRBV19,TRBJ1-1,CASTFTGGPYGEAFF,TGTGCCAGTACCTTCACAGGGGGCCCCTACGGTGAAGCTTTCTTT
.,TRBD1,TRBV7-2,TRBJ1-2,CASSTTGFLSGYTF,TGTGCCAGCAGCACGACAGGGTTTCTCTCCGGCTACACCTTC
once,.,TRBV7-2,TRBJ1-5,CASSFLGSNQPQHF,TGTGCCAGCAGCTTTCTGGGTAGCAATCAGCCCCAGCATTTT
.,.,TRBV19,TRBJ1-2,CASRWDGQFYGYTF,TGTGCCAGTAGATGGGATGGACAGTTTTATGGCTACACCTTC
.,.,TRBV7-2,TRBJ2-2,CASSSRTRGRTGELFF,TGTGCCAGCAGCTCCAGGACTAGGGGGCGTACCGGGGAGCTGTTTTTT